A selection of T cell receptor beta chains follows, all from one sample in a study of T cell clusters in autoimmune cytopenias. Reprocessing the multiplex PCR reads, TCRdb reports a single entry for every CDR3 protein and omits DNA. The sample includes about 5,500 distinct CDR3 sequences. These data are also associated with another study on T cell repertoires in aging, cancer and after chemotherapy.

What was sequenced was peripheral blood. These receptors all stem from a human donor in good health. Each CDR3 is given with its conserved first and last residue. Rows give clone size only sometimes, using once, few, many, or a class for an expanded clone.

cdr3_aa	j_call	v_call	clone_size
CASSEGSTDTQYF	TRBJ2-3	TRBV6-4	medium-sized
CASSDGTALYGYTF	TRBJ1-2	TRBV6-2/TRBV6-3	medium-sized
CASSLWDRGQETQYF	TRBJ2-5	TRBV12-3/TRBV12-4	.
CASRTEAYGYTF	TRBJ1-2	TRBV6-5	medium-sized
CASSQGSGSNYGYTF	TRBJ1-2	TRBV4-3	.
CASSPPPDIVAEAFF	TRBJ1-1	TRBV6-6	.
CASSVDRGGDTQYF	TRBJ2-3	TRBV6-5	medium-sized
CASSRTSGAGELFF	TRBJ2-2	TRBV19	medium-sized
CASVNRNQPQHF	TRBJ1-5	TRBV6-1	medium-sized
CASSKNDRVGQPQHF	TRBJ1-5	TRBV5-5	.
CSAPTLGGQETQYF	TRBJ2-5	TRBV20-1	.
CASSLERGGQKNIQYF	TRBJ2-4	TRBV5-1	.
CASSRTGADNEKLFF	TRBJ1-4	TRBV5-5	medium-sized
CSVGGSGRETQYF	TRBJ2-5	TRBV29-1	large
CASGFDSSYNSPLHF	TRBJ1-6	TRBV12-5	.
CASSGSAGGVDTQYF	TRBJ2-3	TRBV6-1	medium-sized
CASKIRQGGYGYTF	TRBJ1-2	TRBV6-5	medium-sized
CASSIGGGTEAFF	TRBJ1-1	TRBV19	medium-sized
CASSFGLGDQPQHF	TRBJ1-5	TRBV7-2	.
CASSPDRRDYGYTF	TRBJ1-2	TRBV6-5	medium-sized
CASSLGYGYTF	TRBJ1-2	TRBV5-6	medium-sized
CASSFTGAGGYTF	TRBJ1-2	TRBV5-4	.
CASSPGTGIRTDTQYF	TRBJ2-3	TRBV5-5	.
CATSDRRGGEDTQYF	TRBJ2-3	TRBV24-1	.
CASSISGHYGYTF	TRBJ1-2	TRBV28	.
CSVEVQGEGKQYF	TRBJ2-7	TRBV29-1	medium-sized
CASSKGVYEQYF	TRBJ2-7	TRBV21-1	.
CASSEADHGRGNEKLFF	TRBJ1-4	TRBV6-1	medium-sized
CASSNLGQGSNQPQHF	TRBJ1-5	TRBV19	.
CASSPGTSGTSGELFF	TRBJ2-2	TRBV18	medium-sized
CASSFQGVGTGELFF	TRBJ2-2	TRBV11-1	medium-sized
CSARSPHEKLFF	TRBJ1-4	TRBV20-1	.
CSVDSSTDTQYF	TRBJ2-3	TRBV29-1	large
CASSLREGGGELFF	TRBJ2-2	TRBV27	medium-sized
CASSFGVTGEEQYF	TRBJ2-7	TRBV5-5	medium-sized
CASSLGGTADTQYF	TRBJ2-3	TRBV12-3/TRBV12-4	medium-sized
CASSYSSGEVKLFF	TRBJ1-4	TRBV6-6	medium-sized
CASSAGTANDEQFF	TRBJ2-1	TRBV6-4	.
CSAREAGENYNEQFF	TRBJ2-1	TRBV20-1	.
CASSSYRGRPSYEQYF	TRBJ2-7	TRBV6-5	medium-sized
CSARDRWARYTDTQYF	TRBJ2-3	TRBV20-1	.
CASSPSPNEKLFF	TRBJ1-4	TRBV5-5	medium-sized
CASSSLAGEQYF	TRBJ2-7	TRBV7-2	.
CASSTPGTVSFF	TRBJ1-1	TRBV19	medium-sized
CASSSAGYQETQYF	TRBJ2-5	TRBV7-2	.
CATGLAGRYNEQFF	TRBJ2-1	TRBV28	.
CSAKRLAGGPGRADTQYF	TRBJ2-3	TRBV20-1	.
CASRTYGTGELFF	TRBJ2-2	TRBV5-1	.
CASSGGLAGLSNTGELFF	TRBJ2-2	TRBV5-4	medium-sized
CSARDQKGGGIYEQYF	TRBJ2-7	TRBV20-1	.
CASSYRDSSRLGYTF	TRBJ1-2	TRBV6-5	.
CSARALGGGETQYF	TRBJ2-5	TRBV20-1	.
CASSLNRGGEQYF	TRBJ2-7	TRBV7-3	.
CASSSKLSSYNEQFF	TRBJ2-1	TRBV7-9	.
CASSLQGTDYEQYF	TRBJ2-7	TRBV27	medium-sized
CASSDRGSYEQYF	TRBJ2-7	TRBV5-5	medium-sized
CSVVWGPNTEAFF	TRBJ1-1	TRBV29-1	medium-sized
CASSLVGGETQYF	TRBJ2-5	TRBV5-4	medium-sized
CASSPPSGTDTDTQYF	TRBJ2-3	TRBV11-2	.